This TCR beta chain comes out of a study of T cell changes during pregnancy in multiple sclerosis. Measured with immunoSEQ multiplex PCR; TCRdb has only the in-frame clones, and not every one. The sample carries about 89,000 clones, roughly 94% recorded once. The CDR3 has 16 amino acids. The trim removed 4 bases at V and 7 bases at J, leaving 11 bases unmatched. Germline CDR1 reads SGHNT; CDR2 reads YYREEE (reference sequence). The sample was peripheral blood, taken in the third trimester of pregnancy. The TCR comes from a female donor with multiple sclerosis, enrolled in a pregnancy study. V is TRBV5-4 and J is TRBJ2-1, with 10 positions matching TRBD2. The CDR3 region has the DNA TGTGCCAGCAGCCTAGCCCGAGCGGGAGGGCCGAATGAGCAGTTCTTC. Protein: CASSLARAGGPNEQFF.